Given below is one T cell receptor (beta chain) in context. This clonotype occurred a few times. Its antigen is still unknown. Per-nucleotide qualities are absent, and no much larger clonotype sits a single base away. The data belong to a study of T cells after yellow fever vaccination (dated 2019 in TCRdb). At the level of the whole study: The SMART-Seq v4 Ultra Low Input RNA kit was used to prepare libraries from fractions with low cell numbers. Two healthy male donors, one aged 18 to 30 and one aged 30 to 39 years, were included in the cohort. To follow T-cell clones before and after both primary and booster YFV17D yellow fever vaccination, bulk TCR alpha and beta repertoires underwent longitudinal sequencing. Blood samples were taken at several timepoints before and after primary and secondary immunization, and bulk PBMC replicates and cell subsets were isolated.

Reading the label with the study, this specimen's treatment or condition is: live attenuated yellow fever vaccine strain. PBMCs were isolated from peripheral blood using a standard Ficoll-Paque protocol. CD4 and CD8 T-cell fractions were isolated with Dynabeads CD4 and CD8 positive selection kits. TriZol was used to extract RNA from bulk PBMCs, from CD4 and CD8 fractions, and from dextramer-positive and dextramer-negative fractions. Cut back by 6 bases and 7 bases, the V and J ends lie 15 bases apart. Reading from cysteine to phenylalanine, the CDR3 counts 13 amino acids. Of the read, only the CDR3 DNA is kept; its 39 bases are in frame from base 1. Based on the germline V gene (reference sequence), the CDR1 and CDR2 sequences are LNHDA and SQIVND. The listed sequencing device is Illumina NovaSeq 6000. TCR cDNA was synthesized by 5'RACE template switching, through which a universal primer site and unique molecular identifiers were introduced. Priming for cDNA synthesis came from both the TCR alpha and TCR beta constant segments. Library amplification used two PCR steps, and the second PCR step added sample barcodes and sequencing adapters. Libraries were sequenced on Illumina HiSeq 2500 (2x100 bp) or NovaSeq (2x150 bp). The paper's data handling went like this. MIGEC handled demultiplexing of reads and collapsing into UMI consensus sequences, while MiXCR performed V(D)J alignment. Vaccine-responding clonotypes were defined with edgeR using replicate PBMC samples, requiring FDR below 0.01 and a log2 fold change above 5 up to day 15. Each bulk clonotype was labeled CD4 or CD8 based on which sequenced repertoire, CD4 or CD8, contained the clonotype at higher abundance. Using fastp at Q25 and MiXCR, TCRdb reprocessed the public reads and kept productive beta chains. One record per CDR3 amino acid sequence lists the most common genes and DNA. The V and J calls and clone size are TCRdb's, not the authors'. The sample data list some 150,000 distinct CDR3 sequences, and 8% to 13% of these were observed just once. The leading ten clones occupy approximately 34% of the sample.

What the work shows at the level of the full study, not this receptor alone: Compared with the primary T-cell response, the secondary T-cell response was faster but weaker, reaching its peak on day 5 rather than on day 15. The study included only a couple of donors, which limits how far the findings can be generalized. A small fraction of clonotypes showed up in both the CD4 and CD8 compartments, probably as a result of convergent recombination. FACS-sorted repertoires could contain abundant contaminating clonotypes from the bulk population, so computational filtering was required. Most clones expanded after primary vaccination were re-detected after the booster (96% of CD4 and around 88% of CD8), suggesting broad memory maintenance.

The TCR originated in a man aged 18 to 29 who received the YFV17D yellow fever vaccine. The V and J genes are TRBV19 and TRBJ1-2; TRBD1 might be the D gene, on 5 matching bases. The specimen was CD8+ T cells sorted from PBMCs, collected 15 days after the yellow fever booster vaccination. CDR3 reads: CASRNEGYFGYTF. The sequence in DNA is TGTGCCAGTAGAAACGAGGGGTACTTTGGCTACACCTTC.